These T cell receptor beta chains were read from a single sample in a study of blood T cell repertoires in COVID-19. The assay was immunoSEQ multiplex PCR, and TCRdb's table has in-frame clones only and misses some. The sample records tens of thousands of clones, 86% being singletons. The specimen was peripheral blood. The receptors stem from an elderly woman with acute or convalescent COVID-19. Both conserved end residues are part of each CDR3. Fields, in order: V gene, D gene, J gene, clone size, CDR3 DNA, CDR3 protein. The D gene is left open where the match is weak. Clone sizes are given selectively: once, few, many, or a class where the clone is expanded.

TRBV5-1,TRBD2,TRBJ2-1,.,TGCGCCAGCAGCGGGGGACTAGCGGGGCACTACAATGAGCAGTTCTTC,CASSGGLAGHYNEQFF
TRBV5-1,.,TRBJ2-3,.,TGCGCCAGCAGCTTCGCTAAGAACACAGATACGCAGTATTTT,CASSFAKNTDTQYF
TRBV29-1,.,TRBJ1-1,.,TGCAGCGTTGAAAACAGGGTTTATTCGGCTGAAGCTTTCTTT,CSVENRVYSAEAFF
TRBV9,.,TRBJ1-2,once,TGTGCCAGCAGCTCTGACCGGTCACCGGGCTATGGCTACACCTTC,CASSSDRSPGYGYTF
TRBV10-3,.,TRBJ2-5,.,TGTGCCATCAGTGAGTCGAAAGGGGCACCTCAAGAGACCCAGTACTTC,CAISESKGAPQETQYF
TRBV10-2,.,TRBJ2-7,.,TGCGCCAGCAGTGCCGGCCGAGGGCAGTACTTC,CASSAGRGQYF
TRBV28,.,TRBJ2-7,.,TGTGCCAGCAGTTTTTCCCAGTTGCCCGAGCAGTACTTC,CASSFSQLPEQYF
TRBV7-2,TRBD2,TRBJ2-1,.,TGTGCCAGCAGCTCCCAGGGACTATACAATGAGCAGTTCTTC,CASSSQGLYNEQFF
TRBV5-4,TRBD2,TRBJ2-3,.,TGTGCCAGCAGCGTCGTAGCGGGGGGGACAGATACGCAGTATTTT,CASSVVAGGTDTQYF
TRBV2,TRBD2,TRBJ2-5,.,TGTGCCAGCAGGCTAGCGGGGGGGGACCAAGAGACCCAGTACTTC,CASRLAGGDQETQYF
TRBV5-1,.,TRBJ2-7,.,TGCGCCAGCAGCCCCGGACAGTCGGATTTGGGGCAGTACTTC,CASSPGQSDLGQYF